This T cell receptor (beta chain) was retrieved from a study of radiotherapy plus CTLA-4 blockade in lung cancer. Across the whole study: Objective responses were recorded in more than 15% of patients, with disease control recorded in less than 40%.

Study-level points and caveats: In blood, after radiotherapy plus ipilimumab, tumor-derived TCR clones expanded. Reports state that early shifts in blood T cell clones, with interferon-beta, best predicted response.

This CDR3 has 12 amino acids. The V end lost 5 bases, the J end lost 8 bases, and 10 bases lay between the germline ends. In germline, CDR1 is MNHNS, CDR2 SASEGT. To note about this clone: Its antigen is unknown.

Sequenced by immunoSEQ multiplex PCR; TCRdb stores in-frame clones only, minus some. Counted here are 65,000 to 95,000 clones, 87% occurring once; the ten biggest clones make up over 35%. In chemo-refractory metastatic non-small-cell lung cancer, patients got ipilimumab CTLA-4 blockade together with focal radiation. The chain employs TRBV6-1 and TRBJ2-1, with a tentative D call TRBD2 (5 bases). The TCR sequence derives from a human donor with non-small cell lung cancer that progressed on radiotherapy plus ipilimumab. The sequencing used peripheral blood, collected from a patient treated with radiotherapy plus ipilimumab. This CDR3 is CASSHQEDEQFF. The CDR3 DNA follows: TGTGCCAGCAGTCACCAGGAGGATGAGCAGTTCTTC.